A selection of T cell receptor beta chains follows, all from one sample in a study of technical replicates of blood from a handful of donors. The data were produced by immunoSEQ multiplex PCR, yet TCRdb's version contains in-frame clones alone and is incomplete. The data contain approximately 85,000 clones, 92% of them singletons. The sequenced sample consisted of T cells isolated from PBMCs. These TCRs come from a human donor in good health. The CDR3 runs from the conserved cysteine through the conserved F or W. A D gene is named only where the DNA matches it firmly. The size entry is marked missing in some rows and otherwise reads once, few, many or a size class.

D gene: -
clone size: once
CDR3 length: 15
V gene: TRBV4-1
J gene: TRBJ2-7
CDR3 protein: CASSQVAGPSYEQYF
CDR3 DNA: TGCGCCAGCAGCCAAGTTGCAGGCCCATCCTACGAGCAGTACTTC

D gene: -
clone size: -
CDR3 length: 13
V gene: TRBV4-1
J gene: TRBJ2-7
CDR3 protein: CASSQDGGNEQYF
CDR3 DNA: TGCGCCAGCAGCCAAGATGGAGGGAACGAGCAGTACTTC

D gene: TRBD1
clone size: -
CDR3 length: 18
V gene: TRBV5-1
J gene: TRBJ2-7
CDR3 protein: CASSLLHTQPGQGNEQYF
CDR3 DNA: TGCGCCAGCAGCTTGCTCCATACCCAACCGGGACAGGGGAACGAGCAGTACTTC

D gene: -
clone size: -
CDR3 length: 12
V gene: TRBV6-1
J gene: TRBJ2-5
CDR3 protein: CASSGHLETQYF
CDR3 DNA: TGTGCCAGCAGTGGGCATTTAGAGACCCAGTACTTC

D gene: TRBD1
clone size: -
CDR3 length: 15
V gene: TRBV9
J gene: TRBJ1-6
CDR3 protein: CASSTKDRRIDTLHF
CDR3 DNA: TGTGCCAGCAGCACCAAGGACAGGCGGATAGACACCCTCCACTTT

D gene: -
clone size: -
CDR3 length: 13
V gene: TRBV11-1
J gene: TRBJ2-7
CDR3 protein: CATKGLEGYEQYF
CDR3 DNA: TGTGCCACAAAAGGCCTAGAAGGCTACGAGCAGTACTTC

D gene: -
clone size: -
CDR3 length: 15
V gene: TRBV5-4
J gene: TRBJ2-7
CDR3 protein: CASSLGGSGTYEQYF
CDR3 DNA: TGTGCCAGCAGCTTGGGTGGTAGCGGAACGTACGAGCAGTACTTC

D gene: -
clone size: -
CDR3 length: 17
V gene: TRBV7-6
J gene: TRBJ2-7
CDR3 protein: CASSLGANGAYSYEQYF
CDR3 DNA: TGTGCCAGCAGCTTAGGGGCCAATGGGGCCTATTCCTACGAGCAGTACTTC

D gene: -
clone size: -
CDR3 length: 15
V gene: TRBV15
J gene: TRBJ2-7
CDR3 protein: CATSRALKGLYEQYF
CDR3 DNA: TGTGCCACCAGCAGAGCCTTGAAGGGGCTCTACGAGCAGTACTTC

D gene: TRBD2
clone size: -
CDR3 length: 18
V gene: TRBV5-4
J gene: TRBJ2-1
CDR3 protein: CASSLRLAGGLSYNEQFF
CDR3 DNA: TGTGCCAGCAGCTTAAGACTAGCGGGAGGCCTCTCCTACAATGAGCAGTTCTTC

D gene: TRBD2
clone size: -
CDR3 length: 16
V gene: TRBV5-8
J gene: TRBJ2-5
CDR3 protein: CASSLLAGANQETQYF
CDR3 DNA: TGTGCCAGCAGCTTATTAGCGGGGGCCAACCAAGAGACCCAGTACTTC

D gene: -
clone size: -
CDR3 length: 14
V gene: TRBV5-4
J gene: TRBJ2-5
CDR3 protein: CASSRAGKQETQYF
CDR3 DNA: TGTGCCAGCAGCCGGGCCGGGAAGCAAGAGACCCAGTACTTC

D gene: TRBD2
clone size: -
CDR3 length: 16
V gene: TRBV4-1
J gene: TRBJ2-1
CDR3 protein: CASSQGLAVSYNEQFF
CDR3 DNA: TGCGCCAGCAGCCAGGGACTAGCGGTTTCCTACAATGAGCAGTTCTTC

D gene: -
clone size: -
CDR3 length: 17
V gene: TRBV11-3
J gene: TRBJ1-1
CDR3 protein: CASSFRRNTLSPTEAFF
CDR3 DNA: TGTGCCAGCAGCTTCCGAAGGAACACTCTTAGCCCCACTGAAGCTTTCTTT

D gene: TRBD1
clone size: once
CDR3 length: 15
V gene: TRBV9
J gene: TRBJ2-7
CDR3 protein: CASSPGQGFIYEQYF
CDR3 DNA: TGTGCCAGCAGCCCCGGACAGGGTTTCATCTACGAGCAGTACTTC

D gene: -
clone size: -
CDR3 length: 12
V gene: TRBV29-1
J gene: TRBJ1-5
CDR3 protein: CSVGGGDQPQHF
CDR3 DNA: TGCAGCGTTGGGGGAGGGGATCAGCCCCAGCATTTT

D gene: -
clone size: -
CDR3 length: 15
V gene: TRBV7-6
J gene: TRBJ2-3
CDR3 protein: CASSLAGASTDTQYF
CDR3 DNA: TGTGCCAGCAGCTTAGCGGGAGCTAGCACAGATACGCAGTATTTT

D gene: TRBD1
clone size: -
CDR3 length: 14
V gene: TRBV5-1
J gene: TRBJ1-2
CDR3 protein: CASSFGFGTEGYTF
CDR3 DNA: TGCGCCAGCAGCTTTGGTTTTGGGACAGAAGGCTACACCTTC

D gene: TRBD1
clone size: once
CDR3 length: 17
V gene: TRBV6-1
J gene: TRBJ2-7
CDR3 protein: CASSGWGPLDRVHEQYF
CDR3 DNA: TGTGCCAGCAGTGGCTGGGGGCCACTTGACAGGGTACACGAGCAGTACTTC

D gene: -
clone size: -
CDR3 length: 14
V gene: TRBV15
J gene: TRBJ1-2
CDR3 protein: CATSRGNKRGGYTF
CDR3 DNA: TGTGCCACCAGCAGAGGGAACAAACGGGGTGGCTACACCTTC

D gene: -
clone size: once
CDR3 length: 14
V gene: TRBV19
J gene: TRBJ2-3
CDR3 protein: CASSMHRGTDTQYF
CDR3 DNA: TGTGCCAGTAGTATGCACAGGGGCACAGATACGCAGTATTTT

D gene: TRBD2
clone size: -
CDR3 length: 17
V gene: TRBV5-6
J gene: TRBJ2-2
CDR3 protein: CASSLPGLAGVPGELFF
CDR3 DNA: TGTGCCAGCAGCTTGCCTGGACTAGCGGGAGTCCCCGGGGAGCTGTTTTTT

D gene: TRBD2
clone size: -
CDR3 length: 17
V gene: TRBV19
J gene: TRBJ2-1
CDR3 protein: CASSIDKSGAPSNEQFF
CDR3 DNA: TGTGCCAGTAGTATAGATAAAAGCGGGGCCCCATCCAATGAGCAGTTCTTC

D gene: -
clone size: -
CDR3 length: 17
V gene: TRBV13
J gene: TRBJ2-2
CDR3 protein: CASSLEVVGTSTGELFF
CDR3 DNA: TGTGCCAGCAGCTTAGAGGTGGTTGGGACAAGCACCGGGGAGCTGTTTTTT

D gene: -
clone size: -
CDR3 length: 16
V gene: TRBV18
J gene: TRBJ2-1
CDR3 protein: CASSRVVGGVYNEQFF
CDR3 DNA: TGTGCCAGCTCACGTGTTGTCGGCGGGGTCTACAATGAGCAGTTCTTC

D gene: -
clone size: once
CDR3 length: 15
V gene: TRBV27
J gene: TRBJ1-2
CDR3 protein: CASSLSGAPNYGYTF
CDR3 DNA: TGTGCCAGCAGTTTATCAGGGGCTCCTAACTATGGCTACACCTTC

D gene: -
clone size: -
CDR3 length: 14
V gene: TRBV9
J gene: TRBJ2-2
CDR3 protein: CASSGNLEAGELFF
CDR3 DNA: TGTGCCAGCAGCGGGAACTTGGAGGCCGGGGAGCTGTTTTTT

D gene: TRBD1
clone size: -
CDR3 length: 14
V gene: TRBV11-3
J gene: TRBJ2-7
CDR3 protein: CASSLTGGEHEQYF
CDR3 DNA: TGTGCCAGCAGCTTAACAGGGGGAGAGCACGAGCAGTACTTC

D gene: -
clone size: -
CDR3 length: 16
V gene: TRBV10-1
J gene: TRBJ1-4
CDR3 protein: CASSESAGDFNEKLFF
CDR3 DNA: TGCGCCAGCAGTGAGTCGGCGGGCGACTTTAATGAAAAACTGTTTTTT

D gene: -
clone size: -
CDR3 length: 13
V gene: TRBV6-5
J gene: TRBJ1-1
CDR3 protein: CASSYSLYTEAFF
CDR3 DNA: TGTGCCAGCAGTTACTCCTTATACACTGAAGCTTTCTTT

D gene: TRBD1
clone size: once
CDR3 length: 15
V gene: TRBV27
J gene: TRBJ2-3
CDR3 protein: CASSSGTVSTDTQYF
CDR3 DNA: TGTGCCAGCAGTTCCGGGACAGTAAGCACAGATACGCAGTATTTT

D gene: -
clone size: -
CDR3 length: 11
V gene: TRBV28
J gene: TRBJ1-1
CDR3 protein: CATRTYTEAFF
CDR3 DNA: TGTGCAACCCGCACTTACACTGAAGCTTTCTTT

D gene: TRBD2
clone size: -
CDR3 length: 17
V gene: TRBV7-9
J gene: TRBJ2-4
CDR3 protein: CASSLRGETGAKNIQYF
CDR3 DNA: TGTGCCAGCAGCCTTCGGGGGGAAACCGGGGCCAAAAACATTCAGTACTTC

D gene: TRBD1
clone size: few
CDR3 length: 13
V gene: TRBV29-1
J gene: TRBJ1-1
CDR3 protein: CSGDRGLNTEAFF
CDR3 DNA: TGCAGCGGGGACAGGGGGCTGAACACTGAAGCTTTCTTT

D gene: TRBD2
clone size: -
CDR3 length: 17
V gene: TRBV30
J gene: TRBJ2-2
CDR3 protein: CAWRHGSSGGVTGELFF
CDR3 DNA: TGTGCCTGGAGGCATGGGTCTAGCGGGGGGGTCACCGGGGAGCTGTTTTTT

D gene: -
clone size: -
CDR3 length: 17
V gene: TRBV27
J gene: TRBJ2-1
CDR3 protein: CASSFATAGQLYNEQFF
CDR3 DNA: TGTGCCAGCAGTTTCGCAACCGCCGGACAGCTTTACAATGAGCAGTTCTTC

D gene: TRBD1
clone size: -
CDR3 length: 14
V gene: TRBV6-1
J gene: TRBJ1-4
CDR3 protein: CASSRDRWDEKLFF
CDR3 DNA: TGTGCCAGCAGCAGGGACAGGTGGGATGAAAAACTGTTTTTT

D gene: TRBD2
clone size: -
CDR3 length: 15
V gene: TRBV7-3
J gene: TRBJ2-7
CDR3 protein: CASSLRAGGSYEQYF
CDR3 DNA: TGTGCCAGCAGCCTGCGTGCGGGGGGCTCCTACGAGCAGTACTTC

D gene: -
clone size: once
CDR3 length: 13
V gene: TRBV30
J gene: TRBJ1-2
CDR3 protein: CAWKDSSNYGYTF
CDR3 DNA: TGTGCCTGGAAGGACAGTTCTAACTATGGCTACACCTTC

D gene: TRBD1
clone size: once
CDR3 length: 16
V gene: TRBV18
J gene: TRBJ1-3
CDR3 protein: CASSPVREGGRNTIYF
CDR3 DNA: TGTGCCAGCTCACCAGTCCGGGAAGGGGGCAGGAACACCATATATTTT

D gene: -
clone size: few
CDR3 length: 13
V gene: TRBV7-2
J gene: TRBJ1-5
CDR3 protein: CASSTQGGQPQHF
CDR3 DNA: TGTGCCAGCAGCACCCAAGGGGGTCAGCCCCAGCATTTT

D gene: TRBD2
clone size: -
CDR3 length: 14
V gene: TRBV2
J gene: TRBJ2-2
CDR3 protein: CASRGLANTGELFF
CDR3 DNA: TGTGCCAGCAGGGGACTAGCGAACACCGGGGAGCTGTTTTTT